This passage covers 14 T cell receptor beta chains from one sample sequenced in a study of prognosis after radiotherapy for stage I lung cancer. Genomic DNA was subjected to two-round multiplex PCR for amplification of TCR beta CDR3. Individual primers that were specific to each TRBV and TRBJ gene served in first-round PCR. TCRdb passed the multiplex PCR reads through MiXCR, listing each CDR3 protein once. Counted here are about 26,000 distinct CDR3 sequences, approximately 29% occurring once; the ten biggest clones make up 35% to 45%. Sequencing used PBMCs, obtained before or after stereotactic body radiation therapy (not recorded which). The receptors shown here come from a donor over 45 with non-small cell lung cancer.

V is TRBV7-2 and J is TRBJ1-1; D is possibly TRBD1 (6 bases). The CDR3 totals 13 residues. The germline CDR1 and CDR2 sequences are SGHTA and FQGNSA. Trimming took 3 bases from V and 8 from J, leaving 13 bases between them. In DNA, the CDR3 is TGTGCCAGCAGCTTTCGTGACAGGTTCGAAGCTTTCTTT. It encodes CASSFRDRFEAFF.

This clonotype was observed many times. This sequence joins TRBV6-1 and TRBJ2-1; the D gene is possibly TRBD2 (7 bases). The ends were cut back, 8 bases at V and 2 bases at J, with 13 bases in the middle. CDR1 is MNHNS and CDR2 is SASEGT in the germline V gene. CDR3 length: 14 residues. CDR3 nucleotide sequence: TGTGCCAGCTCTCAAGGGGGGGCCTACAATGAGCAGTTCTTC. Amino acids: CASSQGGAYNEQFF.

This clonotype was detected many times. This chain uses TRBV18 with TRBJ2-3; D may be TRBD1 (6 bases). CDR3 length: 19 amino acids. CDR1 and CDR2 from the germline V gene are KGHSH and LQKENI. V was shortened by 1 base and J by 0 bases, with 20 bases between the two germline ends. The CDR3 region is CASSPQGRSGVLSTDTQYF. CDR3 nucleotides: TGTGCCAGCTCACCACAAGGCCGATCAGGGGTTCTTAGCACAGATACGCAGTATTTT. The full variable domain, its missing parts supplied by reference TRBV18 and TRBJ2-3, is NAGVMQNPRHLVRRRGQEARLRCSPMKGHSHVYWYRQLPEEGLKFMVYLQKENIIDESGMPKERFSAEFPKEGPSILRIQQVVRGDSAAYFCASSPQGRSGVLSTDTQYFGPGTRLTVL.

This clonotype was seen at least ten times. The CDR3 here is CASSQDLGLGNNEQFF. DNA for the CDR3: TGTGCCAGCAGCCAAGATCTTGGATTAGGTAACAATGAGCAGTTCTTC. This chain links TRBV14 with TRBJ2-1; D ambiguous. V lost 0 bases and J 5 bases, leaving 14 bases between the germline ends. The CDR3 length is 16 residues. Germline loops: CDR1 SGHDN, CDR2 FVKESK. The variable domain in full, with the rest retrieved from reference TRBV14 and TRBJ2-1, is EAGVTQFPSHSVIEKGQTVTLRCDPISGHDNLYWYRRVMGKEIKFLLHFVKESKQDESGMPNNRFLAERTGGTYSTLKVQPAELEDSGVYFCASSQDLGLGNNEQFFGPGTRLTVL.

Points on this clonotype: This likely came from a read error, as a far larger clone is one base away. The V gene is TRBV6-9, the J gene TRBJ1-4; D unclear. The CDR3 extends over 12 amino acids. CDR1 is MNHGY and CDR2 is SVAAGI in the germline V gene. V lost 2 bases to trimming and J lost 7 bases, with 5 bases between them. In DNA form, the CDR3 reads TGTGCCAGCAGTTATCTAGGTGAAAAACTGTTTTTT. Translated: CASSYLGEKLFF.

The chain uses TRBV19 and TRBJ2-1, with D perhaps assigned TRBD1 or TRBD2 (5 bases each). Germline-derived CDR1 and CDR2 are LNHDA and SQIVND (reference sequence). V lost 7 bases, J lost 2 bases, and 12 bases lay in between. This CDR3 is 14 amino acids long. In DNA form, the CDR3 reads TGTGCCAGTAATAATAGGGGACCCTACAATGAGCAGTTCTTC. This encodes CASNNRGPYNEQFF.

The CDR3 bases are TGTGCCAGTAGTGCCTTCGGTACAGGGCACGCCGGGGAGCTGTTTTTT. Translating it yields CASSAFGTGHAGELFF. V is TRBV19 and J is TRBJ2-2, with D possibly being TRBD1 (6 bases). The CDR3 is 16 amino acids. Germline CDR1 and CDR2: LNHDA and SQIVND (reference sequence). Trimming pared 5 bases from V and 6 bases from J, leaving 19 bases between.

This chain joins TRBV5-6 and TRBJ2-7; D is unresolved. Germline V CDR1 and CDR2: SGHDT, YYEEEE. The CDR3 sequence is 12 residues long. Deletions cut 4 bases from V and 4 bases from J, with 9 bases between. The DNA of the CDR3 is TGTGCCAGCAGCCCCCTGGGTTACGAGCAGTACTTC. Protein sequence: CASSPLGYEQYF.

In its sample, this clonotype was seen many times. The CDR3 coding sequence is TGCGCCAGCAGCCGCCCTACAGGGGCTAATTCACCCCTCCACTTT. Protein sequence: CASSRPTGANSPLHF. This chain connects TRBV4-1 to TRBJ1-6, with 7 bases matching TRBD1. The V gene end was trimmed by 4 bases and the J gene end by 6 bases; junction bases not matched to a gene: 6. The length of the CDR3 is 15 residues. CDR1 MGHRA and CDR2 YSYEKL come from the germline V gene.

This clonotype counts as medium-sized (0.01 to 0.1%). CDR3 bases: TGCGCCAGCAGCTTGGACAGACCATCGGATTTCCCCCACTTT. It specifies CASSLDRPSDFPHF. The rearrangement joins TRBV5-1 to TRBJ1-6, with no clear D. CDR1 is SGHRS and CDR2 is YFSETQ in the germline V gene. The CDR3 runs 14 residues. The germline V and J ends were trimmed by 0 bases and 18 bases, with 19 bases remaining between them.

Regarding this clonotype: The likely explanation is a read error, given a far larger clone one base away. DNA for the CDR3: TGTGCCACCACCGTGGTGGGAAACACCATATATTTT. This sequence encodes CATTVVGNTIYF. V gene TRBV6-2 or TRBV6-3 combines with J gene TRBJ1-3; no clear D. The V end lost 10 bases, the J end lost 4 bases, and 11 bases lay between the germline ends. The CDR3 runs 12 residues. Germline CDR1 reads MNHEY; CDR2 reads SVGEGT.

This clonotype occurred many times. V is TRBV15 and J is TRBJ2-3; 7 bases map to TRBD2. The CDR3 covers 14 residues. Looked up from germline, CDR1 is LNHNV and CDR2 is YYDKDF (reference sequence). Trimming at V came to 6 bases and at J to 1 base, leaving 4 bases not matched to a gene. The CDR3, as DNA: TGTGCCACCAGGCGGGAGTCGGGCACAGATACGCAGTATTTT. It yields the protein CATRRESGTDTQYF.

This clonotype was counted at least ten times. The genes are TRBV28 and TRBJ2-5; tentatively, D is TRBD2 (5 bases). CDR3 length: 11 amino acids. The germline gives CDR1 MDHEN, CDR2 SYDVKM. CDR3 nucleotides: TGTGGGATCGGAGGCCAAGAGACCCAGTACTTC. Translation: CGIGGQETQYF.

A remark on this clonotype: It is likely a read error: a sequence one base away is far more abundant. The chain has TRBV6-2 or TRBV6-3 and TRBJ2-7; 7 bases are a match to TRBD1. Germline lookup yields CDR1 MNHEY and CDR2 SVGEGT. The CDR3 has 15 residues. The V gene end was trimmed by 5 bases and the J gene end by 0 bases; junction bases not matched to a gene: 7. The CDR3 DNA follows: TGTGCCAGCAGTACGGGACAGCCTAGCTCCTACGAGCAGTACTTC. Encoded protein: CASSTGQPSSYEQYF.